This T cell receptor (beta chain) is drawn from a study of regulatory T cells in long-lasting Graves disease. Researchers made TCR beta libraries by using iRepertoire HTBI primers and running Arm-PCR on CDR3 regions. Authors' processing steps: Samples jointly harbored about 65 TRBV and over 11 TRBJ segments. TCRdb re-analysed the multiplex PCR reads in MiXCR, keeping a single row per CDR3 protein. Here the V and J calls rest on TCRdb's processing, not on the authors' analysis. The sample lists 300,000 to 350,000 distinct CDR3 sequences, 20% seen once, with just under 30% in the top ten. Study outcomes and limitations: TCR diversity was lower in persistent Graves' patients than in newly diagnosed ones.

V shed 4 bases and J 3 bases; nucleotides not matched to a gene: 13. Germline V gives CDR1 SGHRS, CDR2 YFSETQ. The CDR3 contains 16 residues. In this sample, this clonotype turned up a few times. Its antigen is still unknown. Documented time point: persistent/refractory GD, antithyroid drugs over 5 years with positive TRAb. The TCR library was prepared using RNA isolated from PBMCs. An endocrinology department in Xi'an, China, supplied the patients. The TCR sequence derives from a female donor with Graves disease. The sample was peripheral blood mononuclear cells (PBMCs), taken when the disease was refractory, from a patient treated with antithyroid drugs. The rearrangement joins TRBV5-1 to TRBJ2-7; 7 bases fit TRBD2. This CDR3 reads CASSPSLADNRYEQYF. The CDR3, as DNA: TGCGCCAGCAGCCCTTCCCTAGCGGATAACCGCTACGAGCAGTACTTC.